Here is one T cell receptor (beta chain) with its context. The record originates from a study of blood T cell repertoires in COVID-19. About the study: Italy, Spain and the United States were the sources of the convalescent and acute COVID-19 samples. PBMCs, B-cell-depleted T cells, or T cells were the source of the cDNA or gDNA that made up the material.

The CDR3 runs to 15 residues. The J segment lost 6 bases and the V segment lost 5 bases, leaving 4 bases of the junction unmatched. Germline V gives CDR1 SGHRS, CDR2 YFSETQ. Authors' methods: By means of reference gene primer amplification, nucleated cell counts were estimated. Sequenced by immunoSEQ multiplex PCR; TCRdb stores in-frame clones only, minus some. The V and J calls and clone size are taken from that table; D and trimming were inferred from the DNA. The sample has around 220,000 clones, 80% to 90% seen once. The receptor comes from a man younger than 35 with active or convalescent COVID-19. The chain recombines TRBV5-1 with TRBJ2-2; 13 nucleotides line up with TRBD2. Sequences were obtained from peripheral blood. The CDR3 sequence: CASRPGTSGAGELFF. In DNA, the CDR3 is TGCGCCAGCAGGCCCGGGACTAGCGGGGCCGGGGAGCTGTTTTTT. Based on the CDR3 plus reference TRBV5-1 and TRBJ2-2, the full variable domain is KAGVTQTPRYLIKTRGQQVTLSCSPISGHRSVSWYQQTPGQGLQFLFEYFSETQRNKGNFPGRFSGRQFSNSRSEMNVSTLELGDSALYLCASRPGTSGAGELFFGEGSRLTVL.